This TCR beta chain was captured in a study of blood T cells in healthy people across ages. General observations from the study: Significant beta diversity loss was already apparent by age approximately 36, declining roughly linearly. Using unsorted PBMCs precluded a conclusive naive versus antigen-experienced comparison. The long-lived group displayed more naive CD4+ cells, plus higher diversity, than the aged donors did.

There were healthy Caucasian individuals from Russia, aged roughly 6 to 95, serving as donors. CDR1 is LGHNA and CDR2 is YNFKEQ in the germline V gene. The CDR3 runs to 15 residues. The V gene lost 1 base and the J gene lost 2 bases, with 10 bases spanning the gap. Sample-barcoded 5' priming and a J-beta primer mix drove a second PCR of 7 to 11 cycles. From the 5' RACE reads, TCRdb called clonotypes with MiXCR, one entry per CDR3 protein. The sample has about 640,000 distinct CDR3 sequences; approximately 50% are singletons. About this clonotype: Antigen unknown.

What was sequenced was blood. This rearrangement joins TRBV4-2 to TRBJ2-3; D remains ambiguous. This receptor was obtained from a man between 60 and 75 years old in good health. This chain's CDR3 is CASSQVVSLTDTQYF. The CDR3 DNA is TGTGCCAGCAGCCAAGTTGTCAGCCTCACAGATACGCAGTATTTT.